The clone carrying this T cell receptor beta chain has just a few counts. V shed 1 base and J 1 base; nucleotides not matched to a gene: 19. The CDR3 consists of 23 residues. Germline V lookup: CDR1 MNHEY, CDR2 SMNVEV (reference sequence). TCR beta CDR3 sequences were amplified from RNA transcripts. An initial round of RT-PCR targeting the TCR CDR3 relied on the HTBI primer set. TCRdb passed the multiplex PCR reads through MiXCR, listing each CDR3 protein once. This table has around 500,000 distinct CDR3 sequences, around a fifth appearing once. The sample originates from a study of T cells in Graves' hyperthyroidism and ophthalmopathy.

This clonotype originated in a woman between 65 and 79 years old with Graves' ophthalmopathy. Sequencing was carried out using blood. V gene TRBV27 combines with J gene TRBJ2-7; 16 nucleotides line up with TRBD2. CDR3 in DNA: TGTGCCAGCAGTTTATTGGCGGGACGACCGGGACTAGCGGGAGGGCCGGCGTCCTACGAGCAGTACTTC. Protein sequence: CASSLLAGRPGLAGGPASYEQYF.